These T cell receptor beta chains were read from a single sample in a study of radiotherapy plus CTLA-4 blockade in lung cancer. TCRdb's copy holds only in-frame clones and misses some; the assay was immunoSEQ multiplex PCR. Of nearly 95,000 clones in the sample, around 80% were seen once. Sequenced material: peripheral blood, taken from a patient treated with radiotherapy plus ipilimumab. The receptor source for this set is a human donor with non-small cell lung cancer that progressed on radiotherapy plus ipilimumab. Both conserved end residues are part of each CDR3.

v_call cdr3_aa
TRBV2 CASNPRWPSTRLPKTSGRRDTQYF
TRBV7-2 CASTRTDYNEQFF
TRBV19 CASSQDSHEQFF
TRBV11-3 CASSRDGQETQYF
TRBV6-5 CASSQLSTGELFF
TRBV5-6 CASSLRAGGLNTEAFF
TRBV2 CASSGTGGEAFF
TRBV11-3 CASSLDGDTQYF
TRBV15 CATTTPGHQPQHF
TRBV23-1 CASSFTGGGKTQYF
TRBV7-9 CASSAGQGMIGETQYF
TRBV11-2 CASSFGGQGAKYF
TRBV5-1 CASSYGTGFADTQYF
TRBV7-9 CASSSLLAGESEQFF
TRBV2 CASSARRGQETQYF
TRBV27 CASSLRTSGRAKTGELFF
TRBV30 CAWSPGPTEQYF
TRBV4-2 CASSQSEVAGEKLFF
TRBV5-1 CASSLNRGLTEKLFF
TRBV11-3 CASSPEGYGNTIYF
TRBV6-4 CASSDSPSDYNEQFF
TRBV6-5 CASSYFVSRGFDEAFF
TRBV4-2 CASSQDRSSGFLTYNEQFF
TRBV5-1 CASSLVGGNEQFF
TRBV30 CAWGAGNQPQHF
TRBV5-1 CASREGTGDGYTF
TRBV28 CASTPTAGRDSGNTIYF
TRBV4-1 CASSQDPATGELFF
TRBV10-1 CASSESDPGTPKETQYF
TRBV5-1 CASSPGRGARCEQYF
TRBV6-4 CASSVGGDSTEAFF
TRBV30 CASEGDGNTIYF
TRBV11-2 CASSPQLNTEAFF
TRBV4-2 CASSQSGTGLSGNTIYF
TRBV28 CASSLSNYGYTF
TRBV6-1 CASTRQGSYNEQFF
TRBV19 CASSPGGQHNEKLFF
TRBV13 CASSPSGTSTDTQYF
TRBV7-9 CASRGDEQFF
TRBV6-1 CASSIGTGVYEQYF